This T cell receptor beta chain was recorded in a study of naive and memory T cell subsets. Study-level results: Naive and memory repertoire findings lacked a ground truth for validation. Especially in CD8 cells, naive repertoires contained a few larger clonotypes, possibly CD45RA-re-expressing memory cells.

Cells stained for CD3, CD4, CD8, CD45RA and CD27 were sorted into four subsets. There are 15 residues in the CDR3. Germline CDR1 reads DFQATT; CDR2 reads SNEGSKA (reference sequence). Trimming cost V 0 bases and J 0 bases, with 9 bases left between them. Both TRBC1 and TRBC2 were covered by a beta constant-region primer of two equimolar oligonucleotides. Nested alpha and beta constant-region primers with the SP2 primer drove four PCR rounds on ligated cDNA. The cDNA 3' end received a ligated single-stranded oligonucleotide carrying the SP2 primer and a 12-nucleotide UMI. One entry per CDR3 protein, called by TCRdb with MiXCR from the UMI-ligation and nested PCR reads. The sample holds around 140,000 distinct CDR3 sequences; 20% to 25% are singletons and the top ten take 0.11%. Concerning this clonotype itself: The antigen remains unidentified.

This receptor was taken from a human donor in good health. This chain uses TRBV20-1 with TRBJ2-1; D unresolved. The sample taken for sequencing was naive CD4+ T cells from blood. The CDR3 DNA is TGCAGTGCTAGAGATCCCGGCAGCTCCTACAATGAGCAGTTCTTC. Its protein is CSARDPGSSYNEQFF.